A selection of T cell receptor beta chains follows, all from one sample in a study of T cell responses to AZD1222 COVID-19 vaccine. Sequencing was performed with immunoSEQ multiplex PCR; in TCRdb, only in-frame clones are kept and a portion is missing. The table lists 200,000 to 300,000 clones, approximately 95% of them singletons. This sample comprised peripheral blood, obtained on day 0 of AZD1222 vaccination. These receptors were collected from an adult in good health. The CDR3 runs from the conserved cysteine through the conserved F or W.

CDR3 protein: CASSPKIGSGDNEQFF
V gene: TRBV18
J gene: TRBJ2-1

CDR3 protein: CASARGGYNYGYTF
V gene: TRBV2
J gene: TRBJ1-2

CDR3 protein: CASSIRGAYNSPLHF
V gene: TRBV19
J gene: TRBJ1-6

CDR3 protein: CASRTWTGGYNEQFF
V gene: TRBV6-5
J gene: TRBJ2-1

CDR3 protein: CASSYSRRMNTEAFF
V gene: TRBV6-5
J gene: TRBJ1-1

CDR3 protein: CASSPGRRGVNSPLHF
V gene: TRBV28
J gene: TRBJ1-6

CDR3 protein: CASSLGVAASTGELFF
V gene: TRBV11-1
J gene: TRBJ2-2

CDR3 protein: CASSPVAAETQYF
V gene: TRBV18
J gene: TRBJ2-5

CDR3 protein: CASSSGRETQYF
V gene: TRBV9
J gene: TRBJ2-5

CDR3 protein: CASSQEGRAGQPQHF
V gene: TRBV4-2
J gene: TRBJ1-5

CDR3 protein: CASSRREAEQYF
V gene: TRBV28
J gene: TRBJ2-7

CDR3 protein: CASSLLGGLNTGELFF
V gene: TRBV5-1
J gene: TRBJ2-2

CDR3 protein: CASSLVLAGGYNEQFF
V gene: TRBV5-1
J gene: TRBJ2-1

CDR3 protein: CASSLSFSPSSYEQYF
V gene: TRBV27
J gene: TRBJ2-7

CDR3 protein: CASSYPVRGRTEAFF
V gene: TRBV28
J gene: TRBJ1-1

CDR3 protein: CASSWGSGGHNEQFF
V gene: TRBV11-1
J gene: TRBJ2-1

CDR3 protein: CASRAGAWTDTQYF
V gene: TRBV19
J gene: TRBJ2-3

CDR3 protein: CASSPTLNTGELFF
V gene: TRBV7-2
J gene: TRBJ2-2

CDR3 protein: CSVERGDRTEAFF
V gene: TRBV29-1
J gene: TRBJ1-1

CDR3 protein: CASNTLAGESTQYF
V gene: TRBV9
J gene: TRBJ2-3

CDR3 protein: CASKLGLALTDTQYF
V gene: TRBV27
J gene: TRBJ2-3

CDR3 protein: CASSPGTVINNSPLHF
V gene: TRBV7-9
J gene: TRBJ1-6

CDR3 protein: CASSGMGLTDTQYF
V gene: TRBV2
J gene: TRBJ2-3

CDR3 protein: CASSPDGASRGNTIYF
V gene: TRBV18
J gene: TRBJ1-3

CDR3 protein: CASSLFRGNPYEQYF
V gene: TRBV7-2
J gene: TRBJ2-7

CDR3 protein: CASSEQGPLSGNTIYF
V gene: TRBV2
J gene: TRBJ1-3

CDR3 protein: CASSLGRQGAGKLFF
V gene: TRBV3-1/TRBV3-2
J gene: TRBJ1-4

CDR3 protein: CSANDPGSGSPLHF
V gene: TRBV20-1
J gene: TRBJ1-6

CDR3 protein: CASKFGNYGYTF
V gene: TRBV28
J gene: TRBJ1-2